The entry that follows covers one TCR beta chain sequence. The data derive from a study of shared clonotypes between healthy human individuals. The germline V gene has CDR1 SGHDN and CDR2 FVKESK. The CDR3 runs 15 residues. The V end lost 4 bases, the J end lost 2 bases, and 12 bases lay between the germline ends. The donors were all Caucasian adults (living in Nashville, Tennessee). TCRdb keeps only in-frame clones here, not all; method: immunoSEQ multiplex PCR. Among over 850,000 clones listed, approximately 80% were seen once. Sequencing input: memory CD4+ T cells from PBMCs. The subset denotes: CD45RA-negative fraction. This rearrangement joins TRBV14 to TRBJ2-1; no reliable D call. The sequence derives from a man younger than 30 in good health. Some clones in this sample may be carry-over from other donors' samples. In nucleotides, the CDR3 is TGTGCCAGCAGCCCGGGTTTCATCCCCTACAATGAGCAGTTCTTC. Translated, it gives CASSPGFIPYNEQFF. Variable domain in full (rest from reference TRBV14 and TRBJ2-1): EAGVTQFPSHSVIEKGQTVTLRCDPISGHDNLYWYRRVMGKEIKFLLHFVKESKQDESGMPNNRFLAERTGGTYSTLKVQPAELEDSGVYFCASSPGFIPYNEQFFGPGTRLTVL.